Presented here are 20 T cell receptor beta chains from one specimen sequenced in a study of response to subunit inactivated influenza vaccine. Using its own MiXCR run on the RT-PCR reads, TCRdb lists one record per CDR3 protein. The table has 530,000 or so distinct CDR3 sequences, 25% seen once. The specimen comprised CD4+ T cells sorted from PBMCs, sampled approximately 5 days after vaccination. The receptor set was obtained from a man over 45 who received an inactivated influenza vaccine.

Only a few counts were recorded for this clonotype. The V and J genes are TRBV5-1 and TRBJ2-2, with TRBD1 identical over 9 bases. Germline V gene data show CDR1 as SGHRS and CDR2 as YFSETQ. V trimming: 4 bases; J trimming: 6 bases; junction bases outside the gene matches: 10. The CDR3 is made up of 16 amino acids. CDR3 coding DNA: TGCGCCAGCAGCGCCCAGGGACAGGGACTCCCCGGGGAGCTGTTTTTT. Translation gives CASSAQGQGLPGELFF. The variable domain in full, with the rest retrieved from reference TRBV5-1 and TRBJ2-2, is KAGVTQTPRYLIKTRGQQVTLSCSPISGHRSVSWYQQTPGQGLQFLFEYFSETQRNKGNFPGRFSGRQFSNSRSEMNVSTLELGDSALYLCASSAQGQGLPGELFFGEGSRLTVL.

The chain employs TRBV9 and TRBJ2-1; 7 bases fit TRBD2. The junction had 15 bases not matched to a gene; V was cut back by 3 bases and J by 9 bases. The CDR3 has 16 amino acids. The germline V gene has CDR1 SGDLS and CDR2 YYNGEE. DNA of the CDR3: TGTGCCAGCAGCGCGACACTAGCGACCCTAGCTAGTGAGCAGTTCTTC. Encoded protein: CASSATLATLASEQFF.

This clonotype was seen at least ten times. J is TRBJ2-6 and V is TRBV5-1, with D perhaps matching TRBD1 (5 bases). V lost 4 bases to trimming and J lost 1 base, with 9 bases between them. The V gene's germline CDR1 is SGHRS and CDR2 YFSETQ. The CDR3 is made up of 15 amino acids. CDR3 loop: CASSLRVSGANVLTF. CDR3 in DNA: TGCGCCAGCAGCCTCAGGGTTTCTGGGGCCAACGTCCTGACTTTC. The entire variable domain, with the rest obtained from reference TRBV5-1 and TRBJ2-6, is as follows: KAGVTQTPRYLIKTRGQQVTLSCSPISGHRSVSWYQQTPGQGLQFLFEYFSETQRNKGNFPGRFSGRQFSNSRSEMNVSTLELGDSALYLCASSLRVSGANVLTFGAGSRLTVL.

This clonotype was observed a handful of times. The chain couples TRBV12-3 or TRBV12-4 to TRBJ2-2; tentatively, D is TRBD1 or TRBD2 (5 bases each). Trimming removed 3 bases from V and 7 bases from J, with 12 bases in between. The CDR3 loop spans 14 amino acids. For the CDR3, the DNA is TGTGCCAGCAGTTTGCCGGGGCGGTTCGGGGAGCTGTTTTTT. Protein: CASSLPGRFGELFF.

With respect to this clonotype: A much larger clone lies one base from this, so it may be a read error. The chain carries TRBV11-2 and TRBJ2-1; D is possibly TRBD2 (5 bases). Germline CDR1 reads SGHAT; CDR2 reads FQNNGV. The CDR3 runs to 14 residues. In DNA form, the CDR3 reads TGTGCCAGCAGCTTACGTAATAGCGAGGATGAGCAGCTCTTC. Translating gives CASSLRNSEDEQLF.

The rearrangement uses TRBV7-9 and TRBJ2-3; D remains unclear. Looked up from germline, CDR1 is SEHNR and CDR2 is FQNEAQ (reference sequence). The CDR3 is made up of 15 amino acids. The V and J ends lost 2 bases and 3 bases respectively, with 12 bases between them. The CDR3 DNA follows: TGTGCCAGCAGCTTATCGTCCGGGCCTACAGATACGCAGTATTTT. It is translated as CASSLSSGPTDTQYF.

This clonotype was observed a few times. The chain couples TRBV5-1 to TRBJ2-3, with D unclear. Trimming removed 4 bases from V and 3 bases from J, with 21 bases in between. This CDR3 region has 17 residues. Looked up from germline, CDR1 is SGHRS and CDR2 is YFSETQ. CDR3 sequence reads: CASSPGRYLGVTDTQYF. CDR3 coding DNA: TGCGCCAGCAGCCCAGGTCGGTATTTGGGTGTAACAGATACGCAGTATTTT.

J is TRBJ2-7 and V is TRBV6-6; 9 bases agree with TRBD2. Germline-derived CDR1 and CDR2 are MNHNY and SVGAGI (reference sequence). This CDR3 has 12 amino acids. The V segment lost 8 bases and the J segment 2 bases; nucleotides outside the gene matches: 1. The CDR3 DNA is TGTGCCAGCGCGGGAGGGACCTACGAGCAGTACTTC. Its translation: CASAGGTYEQYF.

A few counts support this clonotype. The chain is built from TRBV7-2 and TRBJ2-5; D gene unclear. The CDR3 consists of 12 residues. V was clipped by 5 bases and J by 5 bases, with 9 bases between them. The germline CDR1 and CDR2 sequences are SGHTA and FQGNSA. This CDR3 reads CASSGYAETQYF. The CDR3 DNA reads as TGTGCCAGCAGCGGATACGCGGAGACCCAGTACTTC.

The rearrangement joins TRBV12-3 or TRBV12-4 to TRBJ2-3; 7 positions match TRBD1. V trimming: 5 bases; J trimming: 8 bases; junction bases outside the gene matches: 13. The CDR3 has 15 residues. In DNA form, the CDR3 reads TGTGCCAGCAGTGTAAGCAGGGGGTCGCTAGGTACGCAGTATTTT. Its translation is CASSVSRGSLGTQYF.

The chain combines TRBV6-5 with TRBJ2-5; D gene ambiguous. The CDR3 loop spans 12 amino acids. V lost 6 bases and J 5 bases, leaving 10 bases between the germline ends. From germline, CDR1 is MNHEY and CDR2 SVGAGI. The DNA of the CDR3 is TGTGCCAGCAGCCGCCGGTGGGAGACCCAGTACTTC. This translates into CASSRRWETQYF.

This clonotype has just a few counts. The chain joins TRBV24-1 to TRBJ1-5; the D gene is possibly TRBD1 (5 bases). Germline-derived CDR1 and CDR2 are KGHDR and SFDVKD. The CDR3 is 13 amino acids. Trimming cost V 5 bases and J 4 bases, with 8 bases left between them. CDR3 coding DNA: TGTGCCACCAGTGCACAGGTAAATCAGCCCCAGCATTTT. It is translated as CATSAQVNQPQHF.

V gene TRBV20-1 combines with J gene TRBJ2-3, with D uncertain. The CDR3 loop spans 12 amino acids. The ends were cut back, 6 bases at V and 3 bases at J, with 10 bases in the middle. The germline V gene has CDR1 DFQATT and CDR2 SNEGSKA (reference sequence). In DNA form, the CDR3 reads TGCAGTGCCAGGCCAGCAACAGATACGCAGTATTTT. It is translated as CSARPATDTQYF.

This clonotype was detected a few times. This chain joins TRBV11-2 and TRBJ1-6; D remains ambiguous. This CDR3 has 15 residues. V lost 5 bases, J lost 3 bases, and 11 bases lay in between. CDR1 SGHAT and CDR2 FQNNGV come from the germline V gene. CDR3 bases: TGTGCCAGCAGCCCCGAGGTAGACTATAATTCACCCCTCCACTTT. This translates into CASSPEVDYNSPLHF.

This clonotype was picked up one time. This chain links TRBV4-2 with TRBJ1-2, with D possibly matching TRBD1 (6 bases). The CDR3 consists of 15 residues. The germline CDR1 and CDR2 sequences are LGHNA and YNFKEQ. V lost 3 bases to trimming and J lost 3 bases, with 14 bases between them. The CDR3 loop is CASSQDQGFHYGYTF. CDR3 DNA sequence: TGTGCCAGCAGCCAGGATCAGGGGTTTCACTATGGCTACACCTTC.

V gene TRBV12-3 or TRBV12-4 combines with J gene TRBJ2-1, with TRBD1 matching 12 bases. After removal of 5 bases from V and 8 bases from J, the junction contained 4 bases not matched to a gene. This CDR3 has 14 residues. The CDR3 DNA follows: TGTGCCAGCAGTCTGGGACAGGGGGCCCATGAGCAGTTCTTC. Residues: CASSLGQGAHEQFF.

This clonotype occurred a few times. The chain carries TRBV9 and TRBJ2-1, with 11 bases aligning to TRBD2. This CDR3 has 15 amino acids. In germline, CDR1 is SGDLS, CDR2 YYNGEE. With 0 bases clipped from V and 6 bases from J, the junction kept 2 bases outside the gene matches. The DNA of the CDR3 is TGTGCCAGCAGCGTAGTAGCGGGGGGGCTCAATGAGCAGTTCTTC. It encodes CASSVVAGGLNEQFF.

The CDR3 DNA follows: TGCAGTGTTAGGCGGCAGGGGAAGACTGAAGCTTTCTTT. It is translated as CSVRRQGKTEAFF. The J gene is TRBJ1-1, the V gene TRBV20-1; the D gene is possibly TRBD1 (6 bases). The length of the CDR3 is 13 residues. CDR1 and CDR2 from the germline V gene are DFQATT and SNEGSKA (reference sequence). V was cut by 7 bases and J by 5 bases, with 17 bases left in between.

The genes are TRBV11-2 and TRBJ2-7, with 8 bases aligning to TRBD1. The germline V gene has CDR1 SGHAT and CDR2 FQNNGV. J lost 6 bases, V lost 8 bases, and 12 bases had no gene match. The CDR3 runs to 14 residues. For the CDR3, the DNA is TGTGCCAGCGACCGATCGGGACAGGCTCGCGAGCAGTACTTC. Amino acid sequence: CASDRSGQAREQYF.

This clonotype showed up just a few times. The chain recombines TRBV12-3 or TRBV12-4 with TRBJ2-7, with 7 bases lining up with TRBD1. J was trimmed by 3 bases and V by 7 bases; bases with no gene match: 6. The CDR3 is 13 residues long. The CDR3 DNA reads as TGTGCCAGCACCCTGGGACAGTACTACGAGCAGTACTTC. It translates to CASTLGQYYEQYF.